The rows below give T cell receptor beta chains drawn from one sample of a study of T cell responses to AZD1222 COVID-19 vaccine. TCRdb's table, derived via immunoSEQ multiplex PCR, lists solely in-frame clones and lacks some. The data contain 95,000 to 150,000 clones, around 87% of them singletons. Sequenced material: peripheral blood, taken on day 0 of AZD1222 vaccination. These receptors originate from an adult in good health. CDR3s include the opening cysteine and the closing phenylalanine or tryptophan. A D gene is named only where the DNA matches it firmly. Not every row has a clone size; where given, it reads once, few, many or a size class.

J gene | V gene | D gene | clone size | CDR3 protein | CDR3 DNA
TRBJ1-3 | TRBV5-4 | - | - | CASSLPQGSGNTIYF | TGTGCCAGCAGCTTGCCCCAGGGGTCTGGAAACACCATATATTTT
TRBJ2-1 | TRBV3-1/TRBV3-2 | TRBD2 | - | CASSPRGLSSGVNEQFF | TGTGCCAGCAGCCCGCGAGGCCTGTCTAGCGGGGTCAATGAGCAGTTCTTC
TRBJ2-5 | TRBV6-1 | - | - | CASSEWTGSGTQYF | TGTGCCAGCAGTGAATGGACGGGAAGTGGGACCCAGTACTTC
TRBJ1-1 | TRBV7-2 | - | - | CASSLARQNTEAFF | TGTGCCAGCAGCTTAGCGCGGCAAAACACTGAAGCTTTCTTT
TRBJ1-2 | TRBV2 | TRBD1 | - | CASRGGTGILYGYTF | TGTGCCAGCAGAGGGGGGACAGGGATTCTCTATGGCTACACCTTC
TRBJ1-5 | TRBV12-3/TRBV12-4 | - | few | CASSRQINQPQHF | TGTGCCAGCAGTAGACAGATCAATCAGCCCCAGCATTTT
TRBJ2-7 | TRBV25-1 | - | - | CASSESLGTLSYEQYF | TGTGCCAGCAGTGAATCATTGGGTACCCTCTCCTACGAGCAGTACTTC
TRBJ2-7 | TRBV7-9 | TRBD1 | - | CASSFPSTGTPPYEQYF | TGTGCCAGCAGCTTCCCGTCGACAGGGACACCACCCTACGAGCAGTACTTC
TRBJ1-4 | TRBV7-2 | TRBD1 | - | CASSLGRGDEKLFF | TGTGCCAGCAGCTTAGGCAGGGGGGATGAAAAACTGTTTTTT
TRBJ1-5 | TRBV24-1 | - | - | CATSLNQGPQHF | TGTGCCACCAGTCTGAATCAGGGGCCCCAGCATTTT
TRBJ2-3 | TRBV30 | - | - | CAWSMGADTQYF | TGTGCCTGGAGTATGGGGGCAGATACGCAGTATTTT
TRBJ1-2 | TRBV7-9 | - | - | CASSLQQNYGYTF | TGTGCCAGCAGCTTACAGCAAAACTATGGCTACACCTTC
TRBJ1-5 | TRBV7-2 | TRBD1 | - | CASSSGDRVGSQPQHF | TGTGCCAGCAGCTCCGGGGACAGGGTAGGGTCTCAGCCCCAGCATTTT
TRBJ1-6 | TRBV7-9 | - | - | CASSSYPRGENSPLHF | TGTGCCAGCAGCTCTTACCCAAGGGGAGAAAATTCACCCCTCCACTTT
TRBJ1-1 | TRBV20-1 | - | - | CSAKMTAFF | TGCAGTGCTAAAATGACGGCTTTCTTT
TRBJ1-3 | TRBV3-1/TRBV3-2 | - | - | CASSQTAGNTIYF | TGTGCCAGCAGCCAAACTGCTGGAAACACCATATATTTT
TRBJ1-2 | TRBV10-2 | TRBD1 | - | CASSARGGDYGYTF | TGCGCCAGCAGTGCCAGAGGGGGCGACTATGGCTACACCTTC
TRBJ2-1 | TRBV18 | - | - | CASSPSSGVLHEQFF | TGTGCCAGCTCACCCTCCTCTGGGGTGCTCCATGAGCAGTTCTTC
TRBJ2-1 | TRBV5-1 | TRBD1 | few | CASSLQPGGASNEQFF | TGCGCCAGCAGCCTCCAACCAGGGGGCGCTTCTAATGAGCAGTTCTTC
TRBJ1-5 | TRBV6-5 | - | few | CANTVRVQSQPQHF | TGTGCCAATACGGTACGGGTGCAGAGTCAGCCCCAGCATTTT
TRBJ1-6 | TRBV12-5 | - | - | CASVRLGDNSPLHF | TGTGCTAGTGTCCGGTTGGGGGATAATTCACCCCTCCACTTT
TRBJ2-3 | TRBV7-6 | - | - | CASSLGSTDTQYF | TGTGCCAGCAGCTTAGGAAGTACAGATACGCAGTATTTT